Here is one T cell receptor (beta chain) with its context. The antigen is undetermined. Researchers used 5'RACE with constant-segment primers to make TCR alpha and TCR beta cDNA libraries that carry sample barcodes and UMIs. MiXCR was run by TCRdb on the 5' RACE reads, yielding one entry per CDR3 protein. Here the sample spans some 57,000 distinct CDR3 sequences, about 12% being singletons. This entry is derived from a study of T-cell memory formation after mild COVID-19. Study details: TCR clusters were mostly confined to one donor each.

Study-level points and caveats: Clones shrinking from day 15 to 85 showed even CD4/CD8 mixes; later expanders tilted CD4+. Cross-reactive memory appears to have joined, as suggested by some responding clones showing up in pre-infection memory.

The CDR3 length is 15 residues. Trimming at V came to 3 bases and at J to 4 bases, leaving 4 bases not matched to a gene. The germline gives CDR1 LNHNV, CDR2 YYDKDF (reference sequence). The rearrangement uses TRBV15 and TRBJ2-1; 9 nucleotides align to TRBD2. This sequence originates from a young man who had mild COVID-19 (a few samples of this study predate the infection). Cell type and time point are not known. The specimen was PBMCs or a T cell subset sorted from them (not recorded which). The CDR3 region has the DNA TGTGCCACCAGCAGTAGCGGGGGCGGGTACAATGAGCAGTTCTTC. This gives the protein CATSSSGGGYNEQFF.